The next 25 T cell receptor beta chains were all read from a single sample in a study of memory CD4+ T cells and cytomegalovirus serostatus. Sequencing was performed with immunoSEQ multiplex PCR; in TCRdb, only in-frame clones are kept and a portion is missing. This table has about 50,000 clones, 70% to 85% appearing once. The sort gate was single viable CD3+CD4+CD8-CD45RO+ cells for memory CD4+ T cells. Material for sequencing was memory CD4+ T cells from blood. Receptor source: an adult in good health and CMV-seronegative.

This clone turned up a few times. The V gene is TRBV19, the J gene TRBJ2-1; D unresolved. V was pared by 4 bases and J by 0 bases, with 7 bases between. The CDR3 is made up of 14 amino acids. Germline V gives CDR1 LNHDA, CDR2 SQIVND (reference sequence). CDR3 nucleotide sequence: TGTGCCAGTAGTACCACCCCCTCCTACAATGAGCAGTTCTTC. Protein product: CASSTTPSYNEQFF.

The chain employs TRBV28 and TRBJ1-1; D is possibly TRBD1 (5 bases). Trimming shortened V by 6 bases and J by 1 base, and 9 bases separated the two germline ends. This CDR3 region has 13 residues. Per germline, CDR1 MDHEN and CDR2 SYDVKM. CDR3 bases: TGTGCCAGCAGAGGCCAGGGGAACACTGAAGCTTTCTTT. It translates to CASRGQGNTEAFF.

In nucleotides, the CDR3 is TGTGCCTGGAGTATAGTGGGGATCCAAGAGACCCAGTACTTC. Residues: CAWSIVGIQETQYF. The rearrangement joins TRBV30 to TRBJ2-5; the D is unclear. V shed 2 bases and J shed 1 base, with 11 bases lying between them. In germline, CDR1 is GTSNPN, CDR2 SVGIG (reference sequence). The CDR3 loop spans 14 amino acids. The entire variable domain, with the rest obtained from reference TRBV30 and TRBJ2-5, is as follows: SQTIHQWPATLVQPVGSPLSLECTVEGTSNPNLYWYRQAAGRGLQLLFYSVGIGQISSEVPQNLSASRPQDRQFILSSKKLLLSDSGFYLCAWSIVGIQETQYFGPGTRLLVL.

The genes are TRBV5-1 and TRBJ1-4, with D perhaps TRBD1 (5 bases). Germline CDR1 reads SGHRS; CDR2 reads YFSETQ. CDR3 size: 14 residues. Between the trimmed V and J ends, which lost 4 bases and 8 bases, there was a span of 15 bases. Written as DNA, the CDR3 is TGCGCCAGCAGCCCGGACATTTATAAGGAAAAACTGTTTTTT. Its translation: CASSPDIYKEKLFF.

In DNA, the CDR3 is TGTGCCAGCAGCTTAGTTTCCAGGCAAGAGACCCAGTACTTC. Residues: CASSLVSRQETQYF. This sequence joins TRBV7-6 and TRBJ2-5; D remains ambiguous. Germline V gives CDR1 SGHVS, CDR2 FNYEAQ. This CDR3 spans 14 amino acids. V was clipped by 1 base and J by 2 bases, with 8 bases between them.

The V and J genes are TRBV15 and TRBJ1-5, with 8 bases identical to TRBD1. V trimming: 2 bases; J trimming: 4 bases; junction bases outside the gene matches: 10. Germline V lookup: CDR1 LNHNV, CDR2 YYDKDF (reference sequence). The CDR3 has 17 amino acids. The CDR3 nucleotides are TGTGCCACCAGCAGAATGCAAGACAGGGGAAGAAATCAGCCCCAGCATTTT. It yields the protein CATSRMQDRGRNQPQHF.

Concerning this clone itself: An end of the junction differs from the germline gene, which may be a read error. The genes are TRBV6-4 and TRBJ1-5; D call uncertain. The CDR3 is 20 residues long. Per the germline V gene, CDR1 is MRHNA and CDR2 is SNTAGT. This CDR3 is CASSDSKARSFDRSSQPQHF. CDR3 nucleotide sequence: TGTGCCAGCAGTGACTCGAAGGCTAGATCTTTTGACCGGAGCAGTCAGCCCCAGCATTTT.

The rearrangement uses TRBV21-1 and TRBJ1-5; the table's D gene call, TRBD1, was not cross checked with the DNA. TRBV21-1 corresponds to a pseudogene. CDR3 length equals 18 residues. CDR3 DNA sequence: TGTGCCAGCAACCTTGACAGGGGGGTAGAGTCAGGGTATCAGCCCCAGCATTTT. Translation gives CASNLDRGVESGYQPQHF.

This clone is a singleton in its sample. The chain is built from TRBV19 and TRBJ1-2, with TRBD1 matching over 7 bases. The CDR3 runs 14 residues. Trimming cost V 5 bases and J 4 bases; bases outside gene matches: 7. Germline lookup yields CDR1 LNHDA and CDR2 SQIVND (reference sequence). The CDR3 sequence is CASSQTGTGYGYTF. The CDR3 DNA is TGTGCCAGTAGTCAGACAGGGACCGGCTATGGCTACACCTTC.

J is TRBJ1-1 and V is TRBV7-8; 7 nucleotides align to TRBD1. The germline V gene encodes CDR1 SGHVS and CDR2 FQNEAQ. The CDR3 spans 15 residues. Trimming at V came to 5 bases and at J to 0 bases, leaving 6 bases not matched to a gene. CDR3 DNA sequence: TGTGCCAGCAGCCCGACAGGGTCCCTGAACACTGAAGCTTTCTTT. Its translation: CASSPTGSLNTEAFF.

This chain joins TRBV28 and TRBJ1-2, with D unresolved. The V gene lost 4 bases and the J gene lost 1 base, with 4 bases spanning the gap. This CDR3 contains 12 residues. Germline V gives CDR1 MDHEN, CDR2 SYDVKM. For the CDR3, the DNA is TGTGCCAGCAGTTCCAATAACTATGGCTACACCTTC. It codes for CASSSNNYGYTF.

The genes are TRBV2 and TRBJ2-3; TRBD2 agrees at 7 bases. Germline V gene sequence: CDR1 SNHLY, CDR2 FYNNEI. V lost 6 bases and J lost 1; bases outside the gene matches: 1. The CDR3 length is 13 residues. The CDR3 spells CASSLAGTDTQYF. CDR3 in DNA: TGTGCCAGCAGCCTAGCGGGCACAGATACGCAGTATTTT. The complete variable domain, with remaining parts taken from reference TRBV2 and TRBJ2-3, reads EPEVTQTPSHQVTQMGQEVILRCVPISNHLYFYWYRQILGQKVEFLVSFYNNEISEKSEIFDDQFSVERPDGSNFTLKIRSTKLEDSAMYFCASSLAGTDTQYFGPGTRLTVL.

This chain uses TRBV6-1 with TRBJ1-4; 8 bases agree with TRBD1. With V trimmed by 7 bases and J by 6 bases, 4 bases remained unmatched. The CDR3 covers 13 residues. The V gene's germline CDR1 is MNHNS and CDR2 SASEGT. DNA of the CDR3: TGTGCCAGCACTCTGACAGGGGATGAAAAACTGTTTTTT. Its protein product is CASTLTGDEKLFF.

V is TRBV5-1 and J is TRBJ2-2; D unclear. V gave up 2 bases and J gave up 5 bases, with 16 bases separating them. The CDR3 totals 16 residues. CDR1 and CDR2 from the germline V gene are SGHRS and YFSETQ. CDR3 DNA sequence: TGCGCCAGCAGCTTTGGAAGGGCGCGAAAGACCGGGGAGCTGTTTTTT. Its translation: CASSFGRARKTGELFF.

DNA for the CDR3: TGTGCCAGCAGACTGGATGAAGTCGGGATCTACGAGCAGTACTTC. Translating gives CASRLDEVGIYEQYF. The chain joins TRBV6-1 to TRBJ2-7; tentative D call: TRBD2 (5 bases). The CDR3 sequence is 15 residues long. V gave up 6 bases and J gave up 3 bases, with 18 bases separating them. CDR1 and CDR2 from the germline V gene are MNHNS and SASEGT.

There are a few counts of this clone. This chain links TRBV6-1 with TRBJ2-7, with unresolved D. This CDR3 comprises 14 residues. Germline CDR1 reads MNHNS; CDR2 reads SASEGT. The V and J ends lost 1 base and 1 base respectively, with 8 bases between them. Here the CDR3 DNA reads TGTGCCAGCAGTGAAGAGTTGAAATCCTACGAGCAGTACTTC. Protein: CASSEELKSYEQYF.

The chain has TRBV6-1 and TRBJ1-1; D unresolved. This CDR3 is built from 14 residues. Trimming took 6 bases from V and 1 from J, leaving 12 bases between them. Germline V gene lookup returns CDR1 MNHNS and CDR2 SASEGT. This chain's CDR3 is CASRRDEGNTEAFF. In nucleotides, the CDR3 is TGTGCCAGCAGGAGAGACGAGGGGAACACTGAAGCTTTCTTT.

The V gene is TRBV19, the J gene TRBJ1-1; D unclear. Deletions cut 3 bases from V and 2 bases from J, with 7 bases between. From germline, CDR1 is LNHDA and CDR2 SQIVND (reference sequence). CDR3 length: 13 amino acids. CDR3 residues: CASSIQVNTEAFF. The CDR3 nucleotides read TGTGCCAGTAGTATCCAGGTTAACACTGAAGCTTTCTTT.

This clone came up once. The chain is built from TRBV5-1 and TRBJ2-3; D unclear. Germline CDR1 reads SGHRS; CDR2 reads YFSETQ. The V gene lost 4 bases and the J gene lost 6 bases, with 9 bases spanning the gap. This CDR3 comprises 12 residues. The CDR3 DNA sequence: TGCGCCAGCAGCCAGCCAGCGGATACGCAGTATTTT. The encoded protein is CASSQPADTQYF.

This clone turned up a few times. The rearrangement links TRBV19 to TRBJ2-7, with D hard to call. CDR1 and CDR2 (germline): LNHDA, SQIVND (reference sequence). The CDR3 loop spans 14 amino acids. V lost 7 bases, J lost 3 bases, and 16 bases lay in between. In DNA, the CDR3 is TGTGCCAGTACCCAGGCGTTAGGAGACTACGAGCAGTACTTC. Its protein is CASTQALGDYEQYF.

This clone came up a few times. V and J are TRBV18 and TRBJ2-3; TRBD1 is a possible D gene (6 bases). The CDR3 loop spans 17 amino acids. Germline lookup yields CDR1 KGHSH and CDR2 LQKENI. Trimming removed 3 bases from V and 3 bases from J, with 19 bases in between. CDR3 nucleotides: TGTGCCAGCTCACCCTTAACAGGGTCTCGGAGAACAGATACGCAGTATTTT. This translates into CASSPLTGSRRTDTQYF.

The sample holds one count of this clone. The genes are TRBV29-1 and TRBJ2-3; the D is unclear. This CDR3 is 13 amino acids long. The germline gives CDR1 SQVTM, CDR2 ANQGSEA. Trimming removed 0 bases from V and 5 bases from J, with 9 bases in between. The CDR3 DNA is TGCAGCGTTGAAGAAGGGCACGAAGATACGCAGTATTTT. This translates into CSVEEGHEDTQYF.

The CDR3 DNA reads TGTGCCAGCAGTTCGGACAGGGGGTCGAATTCACCCCTCCACTTT. Translation: CASSSDRGSNSPLHF. The rearrangement joins TRBV6-5 to TRBJ1-6; 10 positions match TRBD1. This CDR3 comprises 15 residues. The germline CDR1 and CDR2 sequences are MNHEY and SVGAGI. Unmatched junction bases numbered 4, after V lost 4 bases and J lost 7 bases.

The CDR3 sequence is CASSLEGTGPYGYTF. The CDR3, as DNA: TGCGCCAGCAGCTTGGAGGGGACAGGCCCCTATGGCTACACCTTC. This chain joins TRBV5-1 and TRBJ1-2, with 8 bases fitting TRBD1. Germline CDR1 is SGHRS and CDR2 is YFSETQ. This CDR3 comprises 15 residues. J lost 4 bases, V lost 0 bases, and 5 bases had no gene match.

This clone was seen only once. V and J are TRBV5-1 and TRBJ2-2, with D tentatively TRBD1 (5 bases). Germline CDR1 and CDR2: SGHRS and YFSETQ. The germline V and J ends were trimmed by 4 bases and 4 bases, with 11 bases remaining between them. The CDR3 runs 14 residues. This CDR3 reads CASSLQEPTGELFF. The CDR3 DNA is TGCGCCAGCAGCCTACAGGAACCCACCGGGGAGCTGTTTTTT. Complete variable domain (other parts from reference TRBV5-1 and TRBJ2-2): KAGVTQTPRYLIKTRGQQVTLSCSPISGHRSVSWYQQTPGQGLQFLFEYFSETQRNKGNFPGRFSGRQFSNSRSEMNVSTLELGDSALYLCASSLQEPTGELFFGEGSRLTVL.